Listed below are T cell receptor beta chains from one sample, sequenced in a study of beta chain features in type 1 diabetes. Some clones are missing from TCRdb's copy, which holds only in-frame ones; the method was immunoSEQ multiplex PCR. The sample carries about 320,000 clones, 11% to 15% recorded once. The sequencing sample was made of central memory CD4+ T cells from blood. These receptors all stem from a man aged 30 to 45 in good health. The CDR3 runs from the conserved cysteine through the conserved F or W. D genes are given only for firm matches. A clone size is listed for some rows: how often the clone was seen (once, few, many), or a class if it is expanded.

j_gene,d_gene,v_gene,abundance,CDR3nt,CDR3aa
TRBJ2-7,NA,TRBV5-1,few,TGCGCCAGCAGCTTGGGGGACACATTACACTACGAGCAGTACTTC,CASSLGDTLHYEQYF
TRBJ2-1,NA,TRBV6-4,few,TGTGCCAGCAGCGAAGACCAGGGGCCCAACAATGAGCAGTTCTTC,CASSEDQGPNNEQFF
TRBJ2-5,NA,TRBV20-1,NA,TGCAGTGCTATGCGGTCGGGGACCCAGTACTTC,CSAMRSGTQYF
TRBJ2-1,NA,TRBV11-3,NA,TGTGCCAGCGGCAGGGCACGCAATGAGCAGTTCTTC,CASGRARNEQFF
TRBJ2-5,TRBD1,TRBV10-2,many,TGCGCCAGCAGTGCGGACAGGCAGACCCAGTACTTC,CASSADRQTQYF
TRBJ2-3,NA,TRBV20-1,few,TGCAGTCTTACAGATACGCAGTATTTT,CSLTDTQYF
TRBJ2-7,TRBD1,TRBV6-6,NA,TGTGCCAGCAGGTACCGGGACAGGGCCTCCTACGAGCAGTACTTC,CASRYRDRASYEQYF
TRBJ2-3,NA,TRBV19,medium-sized,TGTGCCAGCCGACAGAGCACAGATACGCAGTATTTT,CASRQSTDTQYF
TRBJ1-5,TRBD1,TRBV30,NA,TGTGCCTGGAGTGTACAGAGGACAGGGGGCAATCAGCCCCAGCATTTT,CAWSVQRTGGNQPQHF
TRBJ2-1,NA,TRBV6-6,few,TGTGCCAGCAGACCCCCCACGAATGAGCAGTTCTTC,CASRPPTNEQFF
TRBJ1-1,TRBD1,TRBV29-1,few,TGCAGCGCTAACCGTTCGGGACAGAGGGGCACTGAAGCTTTCTTT,CSANRSGQRGTEAFF
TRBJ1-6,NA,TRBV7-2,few,TGTGCCAGCAGCCCCCGGAGGGGGGGTTCACCCCTCCACTTT,CASSPRRGGSPLHF
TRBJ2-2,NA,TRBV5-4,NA,TGTGCCAGCAGTGTGGCGAGCGCCGGGGAGCTGTTTTTT,CASSVASAGELFF
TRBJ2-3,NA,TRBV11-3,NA,TGTGCCAGCAGCTTAGGGGCGGTTGGGGATACGCAGTATTTT,CASSLGAVGDTQYF
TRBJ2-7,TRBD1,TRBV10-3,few,TGTGCCATCAGGGGGACAGGGGGGTTTGGCCAGCAGTACTTC,CAIRGTGGFGQQYF
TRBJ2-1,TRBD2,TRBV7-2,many,TGTGCCAGCAGCTTGCCGACTAGCGGACACAATGAGCAGTTCTTC,CASSLPTSGHNEQFF
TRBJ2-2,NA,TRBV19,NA,TGTGCCAGTAGTACCCAGCGCGGGGAGCTGTTTTTT,CASSTQRGELFF
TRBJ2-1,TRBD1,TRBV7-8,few,TGTGCCAGCAGCTCCACAGGGGACCCCGGCCGTGAGCAGTTCTTC,CASSSTGDPGREQFF
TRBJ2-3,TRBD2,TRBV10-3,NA,TGTGCCATCACCGAGTCCCGGACTAGCGGGGGGTCAGATACGCAGTATTTT,CAITESRTSGGSDTQYF
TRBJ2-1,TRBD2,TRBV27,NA,TGTGCCAGCAGTCCCAGACCGGGACTAGCGGGATTTTTAGGAAGCTCCTACAATGAGCAGTTCTTC,CASSPRPGLAGFLGSSYNEQFF
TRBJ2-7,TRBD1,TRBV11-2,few,TGTGCCAGCAGCTTAGATCGTCAGGGGGTCTACGAGCAGTACTTC,CASSLDRQGVYEQYF
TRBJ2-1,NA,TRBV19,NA,TGTGCCAGTAGTATAGATCGGACCGGTGAGCAGTTCTTC,CASSIDRTGEQFF
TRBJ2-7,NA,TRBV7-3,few,TGTGCCAGCAGCTTAGGCCACAACTCCTACGAGCAGTACTTC,CASSLGHNSYEQYF
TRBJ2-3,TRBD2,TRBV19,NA,TGTGCCAGTAGTGGACGGACTAGCGGGGGGAAAGATACGCAGTATTTT,CASSGRTSGGKDTQYF
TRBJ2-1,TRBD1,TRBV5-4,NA,TGTGCCAGCAGCCGACAGAGACAGGGGCTATACAATGAGCAGTTCTTC,CASSRQRQGLYNEQFF
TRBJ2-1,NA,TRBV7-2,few,TGTGCCAGTGCCCTGAGCTCCTACAATGAGCAGTTCTTC,CASALSSYNEQFF
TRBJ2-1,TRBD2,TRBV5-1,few,TGCGCCAGCAGCGGTATCCTAGCGGGGGGCAATGAGCAGTTCTTC,CASSGILAGGNEQFF
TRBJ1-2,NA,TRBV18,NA,TGTGCCAGCTCACCGACGGAAGGAGTTGGTAGTGGCTATGGCTACACCTTC,CASSPTEGVGSGYGYTF
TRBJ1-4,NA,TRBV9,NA,TGTGCCAGCAGCGCACAGGGAGGGGGTAATGAAAAACTGTTTTTT,CASSAQGGGNEKLFF
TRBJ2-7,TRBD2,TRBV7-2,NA,TGTGCCAGCAGCCTCGCCGGGACTAGCGGGACGAGCTCCTACGAGCAGTACTTC,CASSLAGTSGTSSYEQYF
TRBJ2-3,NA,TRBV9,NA,TGTGCCAGCAGCGTAGCCGGGGGTAGGGATACGCAGTATTTT,CASSVAGGRDTQYF
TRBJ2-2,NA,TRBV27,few,TGTGCCAGCAGTTGGGAAACCGGGGAGCTGTTTTTT,CASSWETGELFF
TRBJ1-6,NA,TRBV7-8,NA,TGTGCCAGCCGGAATAATTCACCCCTCCACTTT,CASRNNSPLHF
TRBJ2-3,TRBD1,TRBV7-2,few,TGTGCCAGCAGCTTAGTGACAGGGGGCACCGATACGCAGTATTTT,CASSLVTGGTDTQYF
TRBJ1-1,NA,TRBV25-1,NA,TGTGCCAGCAGTGATCCCAGCCTCCGGGGTGGGATCACTGAAGCTTTCTTT,CASSDPSLRGGITEAFF
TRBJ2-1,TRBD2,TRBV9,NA,TGTGCCAGCAGCGTAGGGGGCGGGGGACCCTACAATGAGCAGTTCTTC,CASSVGGGGPYNEQFF
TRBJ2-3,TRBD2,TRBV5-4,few,TGTGCCAGCAGCTTGACTAGCGGGGGGTCACGCACAGATACGCAGTATTTT,CASSLTSGGSRTDTQYF
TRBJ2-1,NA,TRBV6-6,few,TGTGCCAGCGGACGGGATTCCTACAATGAGCAGTTCTTC,CASGRDSYNEQFF
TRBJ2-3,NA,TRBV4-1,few,TGCGCCAGCAGCCCCTCAGACCTCACAGATACGCAGTATTTT,CASSPSDLTDTQYF
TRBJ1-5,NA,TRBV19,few,TGTGCCAGTAGTAACCGGGACCTCGGCGTTATCGCTCATCAGCCCCAGCATTTT,CASSNRDLGVIAHQPQHF
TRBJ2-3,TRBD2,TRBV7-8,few,TGTGCCAGCAGCTCGCGGGGGGCTCGGGAAGATACGCAGTATTTT,CASSSRGAREDTQYF
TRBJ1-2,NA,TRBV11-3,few,TGTGCCAGCAGCTTAGAACTGGCAGGGAGTTATGATGGCTACACCTTC,CASSLELAGSYDGYTF
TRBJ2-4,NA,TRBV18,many,TGTGCCAGCTCACTCATTCAGTACTTC,CASSLIQYF
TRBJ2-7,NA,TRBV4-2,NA,TGTGCCAGCAGCTCGTCCTCCGGGAGCTCCTACGAGCAGTACTTC,CASSSSSGSSYEQYF
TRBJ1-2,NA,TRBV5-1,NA,TGCGCCAGCAGCACCGGGGCTAACTATGGCTACACCTTC,CASSTGANYGYTF
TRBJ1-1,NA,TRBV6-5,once,TGTGCCAGCAGGGACAGCCGCAACACTGAAGCTTTCTTT,CASRDSRNTEAFF
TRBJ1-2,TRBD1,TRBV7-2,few,TGTGCCAGCATCCAGACAGGGGGAGTTTATGGCTACACCTTC,CASIQTGGVYGYTF
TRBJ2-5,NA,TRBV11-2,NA,TGTGCCAGCGGGCTGGGGGAGACCCAGTACTTC,CASGLGETQYF
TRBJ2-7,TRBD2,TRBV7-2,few,TGTGCCAGCAGCCAAAGACTAGCGGGGGAAAACTACGAGCAGTACTTC,CASSQRLAGENYEQYF
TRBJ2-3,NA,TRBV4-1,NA,TGCGCCAGCAGCTTTACCCTTGGGGCAGATACGCAGTATTTT,CASSFTLGADTQYF
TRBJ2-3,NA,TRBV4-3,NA,TGCGCCAGCAGCAGGGGCTTAGCAGGGGATACGCAGTATTTT,CASSRGLAGDTQYF
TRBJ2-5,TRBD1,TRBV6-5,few,TGTGCCAGCAGTTACTCATATTCCGGACAGGGAGAGACCCAGTACTTC,CASSYSYSGQGETQYF
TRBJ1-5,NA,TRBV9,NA,TGTGCCAGCAGCGCAGGGTTCGTCAATCAGCCCCAGCATTTT,CASSAGFVNQPQHF
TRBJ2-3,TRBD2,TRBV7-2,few,TGTGCCAGCAGCGGGACTAGCGGGACCACAGATACGCAGTATTTT,CASSGTSGTTDTQYF
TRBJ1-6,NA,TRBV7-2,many,TGTGCCAGCAGCTTAGAAGCCGTGAATTCACCCCTCCACTTT,CASSLEAVNSPLHF
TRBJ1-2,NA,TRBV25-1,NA,TGTGCCAGCAGAGGGGTCTATGGCTACACCTTC,CASRGVYGYTF
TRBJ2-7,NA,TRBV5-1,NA,TGCGCCAGCAGCACATCCATGAGCTCCTACGAGCAGTACTTC,CASSTSMSSYEQYF